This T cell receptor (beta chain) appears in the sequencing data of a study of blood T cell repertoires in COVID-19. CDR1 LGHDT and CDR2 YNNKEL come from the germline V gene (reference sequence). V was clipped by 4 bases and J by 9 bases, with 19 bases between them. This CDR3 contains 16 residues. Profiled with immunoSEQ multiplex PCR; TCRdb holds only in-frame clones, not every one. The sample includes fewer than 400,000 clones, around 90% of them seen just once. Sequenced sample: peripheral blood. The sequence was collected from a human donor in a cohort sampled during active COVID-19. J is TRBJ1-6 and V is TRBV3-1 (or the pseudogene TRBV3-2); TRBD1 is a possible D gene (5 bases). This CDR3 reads CASSLRGEGGPSPLHF. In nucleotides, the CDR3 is TGTGCCAGCAGCCTCCGGGGGGAGGGAGGGCCTTCACCCCTCCACTTT.